These T cell receptor beta chains were read from a single sample in a study of blood T cell repertoires in COVID-19. Produced via immunoSEQ multiplex PCR; TCRdb's table is partial and in-frame only. Of roughly 90,000 clones in the sample, over 80% were seen once. Sequenced: peripheral blood. The receptors come from a woman aged 80 or over with active or convalescent COVID-19. Each CDR3 is given with its conserved first and last residue. A D gene is named only where the DNA matches it firmly. Clone size is not always given. Where it is, it says once, few, many or a class for expanded clones.

size | D | J | V | CDR3 | DNA
NA | NA | TRBJ1-3 | TRBV28 | CAGSIGAGNTIYF | TGTGCCGGATCCATCGGGGCTGGAAACACCATATATTTT
NA | NA | TRBJ2-5 | TRBV5-4 | CASSPNQETQYF | TGTGCCAGCAGCCCCAACCAAGAGACCCAGTACTTC
NA | TRBD1 | TRBJ2-2 | TRBV19 | CASSGIGTGETGELFF | TGTGCCAGTAGTGGAATAGGGACAGGGGAAACCGGGGAGCTGTTTTTT
NA | NA | TRBJ1-4 | TRBV5-1 | CASSLAGDEKLFF | TGCGCCAGCAGCTTGGCCGGGGATGAAAAACTGTTTTTT
NA | TRBD2 | TRBJ2-1 | TRBV11-2 | CASRTSGGTYNEQFF | TGTGCCAGCAGGACTAGCGGGGGAACCTACAATGAGCAGTTCTTC
NA | TRBD2 | TRBJ2-5 | TRBV6-5 | CASSFGGAGGETQYF | TGTGCCAGCAGCTTCGGGGGGGCCGGCGGAGAGACCCAGTACTTC
NA | TRBD1 | TRBJ1-4 | TRBV6-5 | CASRNTGGHEKLFF | TGTGCCAGCAGAAATACAGGGGGCCACGAAAAACTGTTTTTT
few | TRBD1 | TRBJ1-5 | TRBV28 | CASRTTGAPSIPQHF | TGTGCCAGCAGGACGACAGGGGCCCCGTCTATTCCCCAGCATTTT
NA | TRBD2 | TRBJ2-1 | TRBV5-4 | CASSLAGSGGYYNEQFF | TGTGCCAGCAGCTTGGCCGGGTCGGGAGGATACTACAATGAGCAGTTCTTC
NA | NA | TRBJ2-2 | TRBV28 | CASTLVVRTGELFF | TGTGCCAGCACCTTAGTCGTTCGGACCGGGGAGCTGTTTTTT
NA | NA | TRBJ1-5 | TRBV4-1 | CASSPTMINQPQHF | TGCGCCAGCAGCCCTACTATGATAAATCAGCCCCAGCATTTT
NA | TRBD2 | TRBJ2-1 | TRBV11-3 | CASSTSGGAHNEQFF | TGTGCCAGCAGCACAAGCGGGGGGGCCCACAATGAGCAGTTCTTC
NA | TRBD1 | TRBJ2-1 | TRBV29-1 | CSVEDPDREVYNEQFF | TGCAGCGTTGAAGATCCCGACAGGGAAGTCTACAATGAGCAGTTCTTC
NA | NA | TRBJ1-3 | TRBV19 | CAVGGNTIYF | TGTGCGGTGGGCGGAAACACCATATATTTT
NA | NA | TRBJ2-3 | TRBV6-6 | CASSYREVTDTQYF | TGTGCCAGCAGTTACAGGGAGGTGACAGATACGCAGTATTTT
NA | NA | TRBJ2-1 | TRBV7-7 | CASSLATGGQNEQFF | TGTGCTAGCAGCTTAGCAACGGGGGGCCAGAATGAGCAGTTCTTC
NA | NA | TRBJ2-5 | TRBV7-3 | CASSFGQKETQYF | TGTGCCAGCAGCTTCGGACAGAAAGAGACCCAGTACTTC
NA | TRBD1 | TRBJ2-1 | TRBV18 | CASSPPPGGNEQFF | TGTGCCAGCTCACCACCTCCAGGGGGCAATGAGCAGTTCTTC
NA | NA | TRBJ1-3 | TRBV5-4 | CASSLGGNTIYF | TGTGCCAGCAGCTTGGGCGGTAACACCATATATTTT
NA | NA | TRBJ2-3 | TRBV5-4 | CASSLPGGPDTQYF | TGTGCCAGCAGCCTTCCCGGGGGGCCAGATACGCAGTATTTT
NA | TRBD1 | TRBJ1-4 | TRBV7-8 | CASRLDRGNEKLFF | TGTGCCAGCAGACTCGACAGGGGGAATGAAAAACTGTTTTTT
NA | NA | TRBJ2-6 | TRBV7-9 | CASSSLARGANVLTF | TGTGCCAGCAGCTCTCTAGCGAGGGGGGCCAACGTCCTGACTTTC
NA | NA | TRBJ2-7 | TRBV20-1 | CSAQDNYEQYF | TGCAGTGCCCAGGACAACTACGAGCAGTACTTC
NA | TRBD2 | TRBJ2-1 | TRBV7-2 | CASKTIGLAGNNEQFF | TGTGCCAGCAAAACGATCGGACTAGCGGGGAACAATGAGCAGTTCTTC
NA | NA | TRBJ2-4 | TRBV4-3 | CASSQGAWQTQYF | TGCGCCAGCAGCCAGGGGGCATGGCAGACTCAGTACTTC
NA | NA | TRBJ2-2 | TRBV18 | CASSPRGTNTGELFF | TGTGCCAGCTCCCCGCGGGGAACGAACACCGGGGAGCTGTTTTTT
NA | TRBD1 | TRBJ2-3 | TRBV6-5 | CASRTTGGTDTQYF | TGTGCCAGCAGAACTACAGGGGGCACAGATACGCAGTATTTT
NA | TRBD2 | TRBJ2-1 | TRBV6-2/TRBV6-3 | CASSSGRYEQFF | TGTGCCAGCAGTAGCGGGAGGTATGAGCAGTTCTTC
NA | NA | TRBJ1-1 | TRBV6-5 | CASSQGHTEAFF | TGTGCCAGCAGTCAGGGGCACACTGAAGCTTTCTTT
NA | TRBD1 | TRBJ2-5 | TRBV28 | CASRGTVQETQYF | TGTGCCAGCAGGGGGACAGTCCAAGAGACCCAGTACTTC
NA | NA | TRBJ1-3 | TRBV28 | CASSFTGRGASGNTIYF | TGTGCCAGCAGTTTCACCGGGCGGGGAGCCTCTGGAAACACCATATATTTT
NA | TRBD1 | TRBJ2-5 | TRBV5-4 | CASSPGTEETQYF | TGTGCCAGCAGCCCGGGGACAGAAGAGACCCAGTACTTC
once | NA | TRBJ2-3 | TRBV18 | CASSPGTVDTQYF | TGTGCCAGCTCACCCGGGACTGTGGATACGCAGTATTTT
NA | NA | TRBJ2-7 | TRBV5-4 | CASSSRTKTYEQYF | TGTGCCAGCAGCTCCAGGACTAAGACGTACGAGCAGTACTTC
NA | TRBD1 | TRBJ1-3 | TRBV9 | CASSPDRGLGNTIYF | TGTGCCAGCAGCCCAGACAGGGGGCTCGGAAACACCATATATTTT